This T cell receptor (beta chain) derives from a study of T cell responses to AZD1222 COVID-19 vaccine (dated by TCRdb to the early 2020s). With respect to the entire study: TCR sequencing was performed for 230 to 250 trial participants, of whom 207 were given two doses of AZD1222 and about 25 were given two doses of MenACWY control vaccine. Enrollment into the trials was organized by age into subgroups of 18-55, 56-69 and 70-plus years, and those subgroups contained around 150, 28 and 57 TCR-sequenced participants, respectively. The investigation overall reported the following: Nearly half of unique spike-specific TCRs reportedly recognized epitopes outside regions mutated in the B.1.351 and B.1.1.7 variants. After two AZD1222 doses, both the breadth and the depth of spike-specific TCRs were significantly higher than at day 0 and than in MenACWY recipients. In the small 56-69-year group, the increase in depth fell short of significance, most likely because of low power. The whole spike protein was spanned by vaccine-associated CD4 TCRs, and dominant responses were seen in regions 160-218 and 743-854. Conclusions about previously exposed vaccinees are limited, since just 6 or 7 AZD1222 recipients were seropositive for SARS-CoV-2 at baseline. Participants were mostly white British and included more females than males, and it was suggested by the authors that clonal diversity may have been underestimated. Because no day 14 peak-response samples were available, repertoires were characterized only after the peak T cell response.

Note on this clone: Its antigen is currently not known. It has no much larger one-base neighbor in the sample; base qualities were not kept.

Interpreted using the paper, the time point label stands for: about 28 days (+/-7) after the second vaccine dose. AZD1222 recipients with second doses at about 4 weeks or about 12 weeks were pooled, because spike-specific TCR depth and breadth did not differ between schedules. Vaccinee samples were obtained from the UK trials COV001 and COV002, which included a single-blind randomized controlled phase 2/3 trial of AZD1222 (ChAdOx1 nCoV-19) in healthy adults. For TCRbeta chain sequencing, PBMC samples were collected from trial participants at day 0 and at day 28 after the second dose. The germline ends are 17 bases apart after V is trimmed by 3 bases and J by 0 bases. The CDR3 contains 17 residues, cysteine and phenylalanine counted. Solely the CDR3 DNA is kept, with 51 bases framed from the first base. The CDR1 and CDR2 encoded by the germline V gene are SQVTM and ANQGSEA. The CDR3 regions of human TCRbeta chains were analyzed by immunosequencing. Concerning the study's data processing: Repertoire TCRs were matched against a reference library of SARS-CoV-2-specific TCRs generated with the MIRA antigen-specificity platform. Breadth was defined as the fraction of unique TCRs that were SARS-CoV-2-associated. Depth was defined as the fraction of total T cells that were SARS-CoV-2-associated. Each spike-specific TCR was assigned to its reactive spike region and to a CD4 or CD8 class using the MIRA data. Log10-transformed breadth and depth values were compared by one-way ANOVA with Sidak's multiple comparisons tests. TCRdb carries this immuneACCESS record with in-frame sequences only. Its versions omit some clonotypes, under half of them owing to an unresolved V gene in the studies checked, with the rest unexplained. The DNA gave D and trimming, while V, J and clone size come from that table. This sample is represented by 150,000 or so clones; roughly nine tenths of them were singletons. 3% to 4% of the sample is in the top ten clones.

Recombination linked TRBV29-1 to TRBJ1-4; the D gene is possibly TRBD1, with 5 bases matching. The source of this sequence is an adult who received the AZD1222 COVID-19 vaccine. The input for sequencing was peripheral blood, taken 28 days after the second AZD1222 dose. DNA sequence: TGCAGCGTTGACTTGTGGGACCTACGATCAACTAATGAAAAACTGTTTTTT. Protein translation: CSVDLWDLRSTNEKLFF. With the rest looked up from the reference TRBV29-1 and TRBJ1-4 genes rather than sequenced, the full variable domain is SAVISQKPSRDICQRGTSLTIQCQVDSQVTMMFWYRQQPGQSLTLIATANQGSEATYESGFVIDKFPISRPNLTFSTLTVSNMSPEDSSIYLCSVDLWDLRSTNEKLFFGSGTQLSVL.